One sample yielded the 11 T cell receptor beta chains listed below, sequenced in a study of brain T cells in children with intractable seizures. The assay was immunoSEQ multiplex PCR, and TCRdb's table has in-frame clones only and misses some. Among tens of thousands of clones listed, under 95% were seen once. The specimen comprised peripheral blood, sampled at surgery. These receptor sequences come from a girl aged 2 to 9 with Rasmussen encephalitis and intractable seizures.

The J gene is TRBJ1-1, the V gene TRBV19, with TRBD1 as a possible D gene (6 bases). In germline, CDR1 is LNHDA, CDR2 SQIVND (reference sequence). The CDR3 is made up of 14 amino acids. V dropped 6 bases and J dropped 0 bases, with 11 bases sitting between them. The CDR3 sequence: CASRPGHLNTEAFF. In DNA form, the CDR3 reads TGTGCCAGTAGACCGGGACACTTGAACACTGAAGCTTTCTTT. The full variable domain, with the rest looked up from reference TRBV19 and TRBJ1-1, is DGGITQSPKYLFRKEGQNVTLSCEQNLNHDAMYWYRQDPGQGLRLIYYSQIVNDFQKGDIAEGYSVSREKKESFPLTVTSAQKNPTAFYLCASRPGHLNTEAFFGQGTRLTVV.

The table lists this clone with a count of one. The rearrangement uses TRBV4-2 and TRBJ1-2; 7 bases are a match to TRBD1. The CDR3 sequence is 14 residues long. Losses at the gene ends were 3 bases for V and 8 bases for J; bases not matched to a gene: 9. Germline V gene data show CDR1 as LGHNA and CDR2 as YNFKEQ. CDR3 region: CASSQIRTGGGYTF. The CDR3 nucleotides are TGTGCCAGCAGCCAGATAAGGACAGGCGGAGGCTACACCTTC.

The chain combines TRBV18 with TRBJ1-4; D uncertain. The length of the CDR3 is 15 residues. Trimming pared 2 bases from V and 3 bases from J, leaving 10 bases between. Germline V gives CDR1 KGHSH, CDR2 LQKENI. CDR3 nucleotide sequence: TGTGCCAGCTCACCATTTGGCGGGTCTAATGAAAAACTGTTTTTT. It yields the protein CASSPFGGSNEKLFF.

This clone was seen only once. The rearrangement uses TRBV9 and TRBJ2-3, with D maybe TRBD1 (5 bases). Germline V gene lookup returns CDR1 SGDLS and CDR2 YYNGEE. The CDR3 is made up of 16 amino acids. V was pared by 0 bases and J by 2 bases, with 13 bases between. The CDR3 loop is CASSVVPRQPTDTQYF. CDR3 DNA sequence: TGTGCCAGCAGCGTAGTACCTAGACAGCCCACAGATACGCAGTATTTT.

This rearrangement joins TRBV20-1 to TRBJ2-1; D is possibly TRBD1 (5 bases). This CDR3 is built from 11 residues. Per the germline V gene, CDR1 is DFQATT and CDR2 is SNEGSKA (reference sequence). Between the trimmed V and J ends, which lost 3 bases and 6 bases, there was a span of 6 bases. The CDR3 loop is CSASRVNEQFF. The CDR3 DNA sequence: TGCAGTGCTAGCAGGGTCAATGAGCAGTTCTTC.

V gene TRBV2 combines with J gene TRBJ2-1, with D tentatively TRBD1 (6 bases). The V gene lost 6 bases and the J gene lost 3 bases, with 18 bases spanning the gap. Germline loops: CDR1 SNHLY, CDR2 FYNNEI. CDR3 length: 16 residues. The CDR3 is CASSRDTRPFYNEQFF. CDR3 in DNA: TGTGCCAGCAGCCGGGACACCCGCCCTTTCTACAATGAGCAGTTCTTC. Full variable domain (missing parts from reference TRBV2 and TRBJ2-1): EPEVTQTPSHQVTQMGQEVILRCVPISNHLYFYWYRQILGQKVEFLVSFYNNEISEKSEIFDDQFSVERPDGSNFTLKIRSTKLEDSAMYFCASSRDTRPFYNEQFFGPGTRLTVL.

The rearrangement joins TRBV6-5 to TRBJ2-5; D unresolved. Looked up from germline, CDR1 is MNHEY and CDR2 is SVGAGI. The CDR3 is 11 residues long. Trimming took 7 bases from V and 5 from J, leaving 8 bases between them. CDR3 residues: CASTDRETQYF. The CDR3 nucleotides are TGTGCCAGCACAGACCGGGAGACCCAGTACTTC.

The gene calls are TRBV4-1 and TRBJ2-3; 10 bases are shared with TRBD2. The CDR3 runs to 15 residues. V shed 4 bases and J 3 bases; nucleotides not matched to a gene: 4. Germline values: CDR1 MGHRA, CDR2 YSYEKL. CDR3 in amino acids: CASSLERGGTDTQYF. CDR3 bases: TGCGCCAGCAGCCTGGAGCGGGGGGGGACAGATACGCAGTATTTT.

This chain connects TRBV9 to TRBJ2-5; maybe TRBD2 (5 bases). The V and J ends lost 0 bases and 3 bases respectively, with 18 bases between them. The CDR3 totals 17 residues. CDR1 and CDR2 from the germline V gene are SGDLS and YYNGEE. The chain's CDR3 is CASSVDPAGLIKETQYF. The DNA of the CDR3 is TGTGCCAGCAGCGTAGATCCCGCTGGACTTATCAAAGAGACCCAGTACTTC.

J is TRBJ1-5 and V is TRBV6-5; TRBD1 matches 7 bases. CDR3 length: 14 amino acids. CDR1 MNHEY and CDR2 SVGAGI come from the germline V gene. V was clipped by 4 bases and J by 5 bases; unmatched bases: 5. CDR3 amino acids: CASSLTGAHQPQHF. The CDR3 DNA reads as TGTGCCAGCAGTTTAACAGGGGCCCATCAGCCCCAGCATTTT.

V gene TRBV19 combines with J gene TRBJ1-5; no firm D call. CDR3 length: 13 amino acids. The V gene's germline CDR1 is LNHDA and CDR2 SQIVND (reference sequence). V lost 4 bases to trimming and J lost 3 bases, with 7 bases between them. CDR3 nucleotide sequence: TGTGCCAGTAGTAACAGTCACAATCAGCCCCAGCATTTT. Translation gives CASSNSHNQPQHF.